The 30 T cell receptor beta chains reported below all come from one sample, sequenced in a study of OX40 agonist ivuxolimab in advanced cancers. Clones were read by immunoSEQ multiplex PCR, and TCRdb kept only the in-frame ones, dropping some. Found here are tens of thousands of clones, 70% to 85% of them singletons; the top ten hold 10% to 15%. Material: CD4+ or CD8+ T cells sorted from blood, obtained in a trial of the OX40 agonist ivuxolimab. These receptors all come from an adult with an advanced solid tumor such as melanoma, head and neck, liver or kidney cancer.

The chain links TRBV4-1 to TRBJ2-2; the D gene could be TRBD1 or TRBD2 (5 bases each). CDR1 and CDR2 (germline): MGHRA, YSYEKL. The V gene lost 3 bases and the J gene lost 3 bases, with 14 bases spanning the gap. The CDR3 covers 16 residues. CDR3 coding DNA: TGCGCCAGCAGCCAGCACCGGGACGGCCACACCGGGGAGCTGTTTTTT. It specifies CASSQHRDGHTGELFF.

A single count supports this clone. The J gene is TRBJ2-1, the V gene TRBV18; 7 nucleotides match TRBD1. The CDR3 is made up of 15 amino acids. Germline V gives CDR1 KGHSH, CDR2 LQKENI. Germline trimming cut 3 bases from V and 2 bases from J; bases unmatched to any gene: 4. CDR3 region: CASSPGTVAYNEQFF. The CDR3 nucleotides read TGTGCCAGCTCACCTGGGACAGTAGCCTACAATGAGCAGTTCTTC.

The V call is TRBV5-1, the J call TRBJ1-1; D is possibly TRBD1 (5 bases). Trimming took 4 bases from V and 5 from J, leaving 15 bases between them. CDR1 is SGHRS, CDR2 YFSETQ, per germline. The CDR3 covers 14 residues. The CDR3 DNA reads TGCGCCAGCAGCCCATTGCAGGGCCGGACTGAAGCTTTCTTT. Translation: CASSPLQGRTEAFF.

The CDR3 protein is CASSPTGVLASRTDTQYF. CDR3 coding DNA: TGTGCCAGTAGTCCCACCGGGGTTCTAGCGTCTCGCACAGATACGCAGTATTTT. This sequence joins TRBV19 and TRBJ2-3; perhaps TRBD2 as D (6 bases). From germline, CDR1 is LNHDA and CDR2 SQIVND (reference sequence). V was trimmed by 5 bases and J by 1 base, leaving 22 bases between them. The CDR3 has 18 amino acids.

The J gene is TRBJ2-5, the V gene TRBV11-1; 12 bases are a match to TRBD2. The germline CDR1 and CDR2 sequences are SGHAT and FQDESV (reference sequence). J lost 7 bases, V lost 7 bases, and 7 bases had no gene match. The CDR3 has 14 amino acids. The CDR3 DNA is TGTGCCAGCACACTAGCGGGGGGCTTAGGGACCCAGTACTTC. Translated, it gives CASTLAGGLGTQYF.

This clone was recorded only once. The CDR3 protein is CASSLDLGQLLTEAFF. The DNA of the CDR3 is TGCGCCAGCAGCTTGGATCTAGGGCAGCTCCTCACTGAAGCTTTCTTT. The rearrangement uses TRBV5-1 and TRBJ1-1; D unclear. The CDR3 has 16 amino acids. V lost 0 bases and J 4 bases, leaving 16 bases between the germline ends. Germline CDR1 is SGHRS and CDR2 is YFSETQ.

This clone was counted a single time. The chain has TRBV5-6 and TRBJ1-1; D remains ambiguous. The germline gives CDR1 SGHDT, CDR2 YYEEEE. The CDR3 loop spans 13 amino acids. Trimming shortened V by 0 bases and J by 1 base, and 4 bases separated the two germline ends. The CDR3 nucleotides are TGTGCCAGCAGCTTGGAACCGAACACTGAAGCTTTCTTT. It encodes CASSLEPNTEAFF.

In its sample, this clone was seen a few times. The CDR3 region is CASSEVWGTEGYTF. CDR3 coding DNA: TGTGCCAGCAGTGAAGTTTGGGGAACGGAAGGCTACACCTTC. V is TRBV6-1 and J is TRBJ1-2; no reliable D call. Germline CDR1 MNHNS, CDR2 SASEGT. CDR3 length: 14 amino acids. V was trimmed by 1 base and J by 8 bases, leaving 14 bases between them.

This sequence joins TRBV28 and TRBJ2-1; TRBD2 agrees at 14 bases. Unmatched junction bases numbered 4, after V lost 6 bases and J lost 6 bases. Looked up from germline, CDR1 is MDHEN and CDR2 is SYDVKM. The CDR3 loop spans 15 amino acids. The CDR3 reads CASRPGLAGVNEQFF. CDR3 sequence (DNA): TGTGCCAGCAGGCCGGGACTAGCGGGGGTCAATGAGCAGTTCTTC.

The V gene is TRBV6-1, the J gene TRBJ1-2; 11 bases match TRBD1. The CDR3 extends over 13 amino acids. V was clipped by 11 bases and J by 3 bases; unmatched bases: 5. The V gene's germline CDR1 is MNHNS and CDR2 SASEGT. The DNA of the CDR3 is TGTGCCGGCCGGACAGGGGGCGACTATGGCTACACCTTC. Amino acids: CAGRTGGDYGYTF.

This clone was seen a few times. The chain carries TRBV4-2 and TRBJ2-5; unclear D gene. V lost 2 bases, J lost 5 bases, and 12 bases lay in between. The CDR3 is 14 residues long. In germline, CDR1 is LGHNA, CDR2 YNFKEQ. The CDR3 sequence: CASSQNSVRETQYF. The CDR3 region has the DNA TGTGCCAGCAGCCAAAACAGTGTGCGCGAGACCCAGTACTTC.

V gene TRBV11-2 combines with J gene TRBJ2-7; D is unclear. Germline CDR1 is SGHAT and CDR2 is FQNNGV. The ends were cut back, 6 bases at V and 6 bases at J, with 9 bases in the middle. The CDR3 covers 11 residues. The CDR3: CASRNIFEQYF. CDR3 coding DNA: TGTGCCAGCAGGAACATCTTCGAGCAGTACTTC.

The rearrangement uses TRBV7-3 and TRBJ2-2, with D uncertain. The CDR3 is 15 amino acids. CDR1 and CDR2 (germline): SGHTA, FQGTGA. The ends were cut back, 5 bases at V and 0 bases at J, with 10 bases in the middle. The CDR3 DNA reads TGTGCCAGCAGCAAGACCGCTGCGAACACCGGGGAGCTGTTTTTT. This sequence encodes CASSKTAANTGELFF.

This clone is a singleton in its sample. The genes are TRBV18 and TRBJ2-2; D not resolved. This CDR3 spans 16 amino acids. From germline, CDR1 is KGHSH and CDR2 LQKENI. The V end lost 1 base, the J end lost 6 bases, and 15 bases lay between the germline ends. In DNA, the CDR3 is TGTGCCAGCTCACCACTGCAGGCCTTAAGTTCCGGGGAGCTGTTTTTT. Protein: CASSPLQALSSGELFF.

Concerning this clone itself: A junction end diverges from the germline sequence, so it may reflect a read error. The gene calls are TRBV2 and TRBJ2-7; unclear D gene. The germline V gene encodes CDR1 SNHLY and CDR2 FYNNEI. The CDR3 sequence is 12 residues long. This chain's CDR3 is CASSESGVGHSF. The CDR3 region has the DNA TGTGCCAGCAGTGAATCGGGTGTAGGTCACTCCTTC.

The rearrangement links TRBV11-2 to TRBJ1-1; unclear D gene. Germline values: CDR1 SGHAT, CDR2 FQNNGV. Between the trimmed V and J ends, which lost 5 bases and 1 base, there was a span of 8 bases. The CDR3 length is 13 residues. CDR3: CASSPTTNTEAFF. The CDR3 nucleotides read TGTGCCAGCAGCCCGACAACGAACACTGAAGCTTTCTTT.

The chain joins TRBV5-1 to TRBJ2-1; D is undetermined. Germline values: CDR1 SGHRS, CDR2 YFSETQ. V lost 2 bases and J 5 bases, leaving 8 bases between the germline ends. The length of the CDR3 is 13 residues. CDR3 nucleotides: TGCGCCAGCAGCTTTGGACGGAACAATGAGCAGTTCTTC. This codes for CASSFGRNNEQFF. Full variable domain (missing parts from reference TRBV5-1 and TRBJ2-1): KAGVTQTPRYLIKTRGQQVTLSCSPISGHRSVSWYQQTPGQGLQFLFEYFSETQRNKGNFPGRFSGRQFSNSRSEMNVSTLELGDSALYLCASSFGRNNEQFFGPGTRLTVL.

The rearrangement links TRBV18 to TRBJ2-2; possibly TRBD2 for D (6 bases). This CDR3 spans 16 amino acids. From germline, CDR1 is KGHSH and CDR2 LQKENI. The V end was cut by 3 bases, the J end by 8 bases, with 19 bases between. The CDR3 bases are TGTGCCAGCTCACCTGAACTAGCACGGATAACGGGGGAGCTGTTTTTT. As protein: CASSPELARITGELFF.

The chain couples TRBV19 to TRBJ2-7; D gene unclear. The length of the CDR3 is 14 residues. The germline V gene has CDR1 LNHDA and CDR2 SQIVND (reference sequence). V was pared by 5 bases and J by 0 bases, with 11 bases between. CDR3 in amino acids: CASSVHISSYEQYF. CDR3 bases: TGTGCCAGTAGTGTCCATATAAGCTCCTACGAGCAGTACTTC.

As concerns this clone: One junction end disagrees with the germline gene, perhaps due to a read error. The J gene is TRBJ2-3, the V gene TRBV6-4; D is possibly TRBD2 (5 bases). Germline-derived CDR1 and CDR2 are MRHNA and SNTAGT. The CDR3 length is 15 residues. The CDR3 region is CAGSDSPGSTDTQYF. CDR3 nucleotide sequence: TGTGCCGGCAGTGACTCCCCGGGAAGCACAGATACGCAGTATTTT.

The chain combines TRBV7-9 with TRBJ2-3; D not resolved. Trimming removed 6 bases from V and 6 bases from J, with 13 bases in between. CDR1 and CDR2 (germline): SEHNR, FQNEAQ (reference sequence). This CDR3 contains 13 residues. The CDR3 region has the DNA TGTGCCAGCAGTCCACTCTGGGGTGATACGCAGTATTTT. This codes for CASSPLWGDTQYF.

J is TRBJ2-7 and V is TRBV15; 9 nucleotides agree with TRBD2. Losses at the gene ends were 0 bases for V and 5 bases for J; bases not matched to a gene: 8. CDR1 is LNHNV and CDR2 is YYDKDF in the germline V gene (reference sequence). The CDR3 is made up of 16 amino acids. CDR3 sequence: CATSRDLASGANEQYF. CDR3 DNA: TGTGCCACCAGCAGAGATTTGGCTAGCGGGGCTAACGAGCAGTACTTC.

The J gene is TRBJ2-2, the V gene TRBV6-1, with 8 bases aligning to TRBD1. Losses at the gene ends were 2 bases for V and 4 bases for J; bases not matched to a gene: 3. CDR1 MNHNS and CDR2 SASEGT come from the germline V gene. This CDR3 region has 15 residues. The CDR3 is CASSEWTGLTGELFF. The CDR3 bases are TGTGCCAGCAGTGAATGGACAGGGCTCACCGGGGAGCTGTTTTTT.

This sequence joins TRBV30 and TRBJ2-1; 8 bases agree with TRBD2. This CDR3 contains 15 residues. The trim removed 0 bases at V and 13 bases at J, leaving 14 bases unmatched. The germline V gene has CDR1 GTSNPN and CDR2 SVGIG (reference sequence). This chain's CDR3 is CAWSVSPGTRGYQFF. CDR3 sequence (DNA): TGTGCCTGGAGTGTATCCCCGGGGACTAGGGGGTACCAGTTCTTC.

The CDR3 spells CASSQDWGEKLFF. DNA for the CDR3: TGTGCCAGCAGCCAAGATTGGGGAGAAAAACTGTTTTTT. V gene TRBV4-2 combines with J gene TRBJ1-4; the D is unclear. Trimming took off 0 bases at V and 8 bases at J, with 7 bases between the two ends. Looked up from germline, CDR1 is LGHNA and CDR2 is YNFKEQ. CDR3 size: 13 residues.

The rearrangement links TRBV29-1 to TRBJ2-1, with TRBD2 matching 9 bases. The CDR3 loop spans 15 amino acids. In germline, CDR1 is SQVTM, CDR2 ANQGSEA. Germline trimming cut 3 bases from V and 5 bases from J; bases unmatched to any gene: 8. CDR3 sequence (DNA): TGCAGCGTTGACCCGGCGGCGGGAGGGAACAATGAGCAGTTCTTC. Amino acids: CSVDPAAGGNNEQFF.

This clone was found once. The genes are TRBV10-2 and TRBJ2-2; tentative D call: TRBD2 (5 bases). Looked up from germline, CDR1 is WSHSY and CDR2 is SAAADI. The CDR3 totals 14 residues. Trimming cost V 6 bases and J 0 bases, with 8 bases left between them. Written as DNA, the CDR3 is TGCGCCAGCAGGGGAGACCCGAACACCGGGGAGCTGTTTTTT. Protein product: CASRGDPNTGELFF.

This clone was recorded only once. The V gene is TRBV2, the J gene TRBJ2-7; D may be TRBD1 (6 bases). The V and J ends lost 6 bases and 11 bases respectively, with 23 bases between them. Per germline, CDR1 SNHLY and CDR2 FYNNEI. The CDR3 runs 14 residues. The CDR3 DNA is TGTGCCAGCAGCCCGGACACCACAGGGATCGCGGAGTACTTC. It is translated as CASSPDTTGIAEYF. Supplemented by reference TRBV2 and TRBJ2-7, the full variable domain reads EPEVTQTPSHQVTQMGQEVILRCVPISNHLYFYWYRQILGQKVEFLVSFYNNEISEKSEIFDDQFSVERPDGSNFTLKIRSTKLEDSAMYFCASSPDTTGIAEYFGPGTRLTVT.

V usage is TRBV30 and J usage is TRBJ2-5; unclear D gene. Trimming cost V 0 bases and J 5 bases, with 4 bases left between them. CDR3 size: 11 residues. Germline V gene data show CDR1 as GTSNPN and CDR2 as SVGIG (reference sequence). The CDR3 bases are TGTGCCTGGAGTGTTCGGGAGACCCAGTACTTC. The encoded protein is CAWSVRETQYF.

The chain joins TRBV5-1 to TRBJ2-4; 10 bases map to TRBD1. Unmatched junction bases numbered 6, after V lost 3 bases and J lost 3 bases. This CDR3 has 16 residues. CDR1 and CDR2 (germline): SGHRS, YFSETQ. CDR3 coding DNA: TGCGCCAGCAGCTGGGAGGGGACAGGGGTCAAAAACATTCAGTACTTC. Translation gives CASSWEGTGVKNIQYF.